The T cell receptor beta chain described here comes from a study of cytomegalovirus exposure and HLA in healthy donors. Points from the study as a whole: The authors confirmed in vitro that a few CMV-associated chains were specific for CMV antigens.

The PCR made use of 60 Vbeta and 13 Jbeta primers. The method was immunoSEQ multiplex PCR; TCRdb's version includes in-frame clones alone and lacks a portion of them. Among 200,000 to 250,000 clones listed, 65% to 80% were seen once. As to this clone: Its antigen is unidentified.

Healthy bone marrow donors made up the donor group. The TCR sequence derives from a man aged 45 to 65 in good health and CMV-seronegative. The sequenced sample consisted of PBMCs.

CDR3 sequence: CASTRQGMDNQPQHF. As DNA, the CDR3 is TGTGCCAGCACCAGACAGGGTATGGACAATCAGCCCCAGCATTTT. The chain has TRBV6-1 and TRBJ1-5; 7 bases are a match to TRBD1. CDR3 length equals 15 residues. Germline V gene data show CDR1 as MNHNS and CDR2 as SASEGT. Trimming removed 7 bases from V and 3 bases from J; junction bases left unmatched: 9.